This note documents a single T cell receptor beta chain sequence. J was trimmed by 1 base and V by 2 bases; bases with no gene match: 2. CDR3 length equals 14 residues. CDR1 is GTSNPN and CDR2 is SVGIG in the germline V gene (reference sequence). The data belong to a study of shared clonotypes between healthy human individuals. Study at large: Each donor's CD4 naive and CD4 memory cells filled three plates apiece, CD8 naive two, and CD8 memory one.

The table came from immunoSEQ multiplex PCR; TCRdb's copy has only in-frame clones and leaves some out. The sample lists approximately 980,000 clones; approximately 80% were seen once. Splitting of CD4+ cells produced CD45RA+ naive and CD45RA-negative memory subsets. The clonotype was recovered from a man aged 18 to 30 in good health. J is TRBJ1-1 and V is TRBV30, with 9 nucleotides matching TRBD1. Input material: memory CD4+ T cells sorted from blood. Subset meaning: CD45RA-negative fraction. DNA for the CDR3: TGTGCCTGGAGTAAGGACAGGGGGAACACTGAAGCTTTCTTT. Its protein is CAWSKDRGNTEAFF.